The 21 T cell receptor beta chains listed next were all sequenced from one sample in a study of blood T cell repertoires in COVID-19. This table comes from immunoSEQ multiplex PCR, and its TCRdb copy is limited to in-frame clones, with some not included. The table has about 150,000 clones, over 60% seen once; the top ten hold about 4%. The sample consisted of peripheral blood. These receptors originate from a woman of 80 years or more with acute or convalescent COVID-19.

The rearrangement uses TRBV6-5 and TRBJ2-1, with TRBD2 matching over 7 bases. CDR3 length: 16 amino acids. The trim removed 1 base at V and 6 bases at J, leaving 9 bases unmatched. Germline V gene lookup returns CDR1 MNHEY and CDR2 SVGAGI. CDR3 in amino acids: CASSYWGGSKPNEQFF. CDR3 nucleotide sequence: TGTGCCAGCAGTTACTGGGGCGGGAGCAAACCCAATGAGCAGTTCTTC.

The chain recombines TRBV19 with TRBJ1-1, with unresolved D. Trimming removed 7 bases at V and 2 bases at J, with 11 bases between. The CDR3 runs 13 residues. Germline-derived CDR1 and CDR2 are LNHDA and SQIVND (reference sequence). CDR3 DNA sequence: TGTGCCAGTACCCGGTTGGGCAACACTGAAGCTTTCTTT. This gives the protein CASTRLGNTEAFF.

This clone was seen more than once but under ten times. This CDR3 is CASSRTSGVLSYEQYF. The CDR3 region has the DNA TGTGCCAGCAGCCGGACTAGCGGAGTACTTTCCTACGAGCAGTACTTC. This chain joins TRBV5-4 and TRBJ2-7, with 10 bases matching TRBD2. Losses at the gene ends were 4 bases for V and 1 base for J; bases not matched to a gene: 8. The CDR3 covers 16 residues. The germline CDR1 and CDR2 sequences are SGHNT and YYREEE (reference sequence).

V is TRBV30 and J is TRBJ2-2, with 10 bases identical to TRBD2. V dropped 1 base and J dropped 5; count of bases not matched to a gene: 10. The CDR3 length is 17 residues. Germline CDR1 reads GTSNPN; CDR2 reads SVGIG (reference sequence). The DNA for the CDR3 is TGTGCCTGGAGTGCCATCAAACTAGCGGGGTTGACCGGGGAGCTGTTTTTT. It encodes CAWSAIKLAGLTGELFF.

The chain has TRBV30 and TRBJ1-1; maybe TRBD1 (6 bases). V lost 4 bases, J lost 8 bases, and 11 bases lay in between. Germline V gene lookup returns CDR1 GTSNPN and CDR2 SVGIG (reference sequence). The CDR3 covers 11 residues. The CDR3 bases are TGTGCCTGGAACAGGGTAGGCGAAGCTTTCTTT. Translating gives CAWNRVGEAFF.

The rearrangement uses TRBV5-1 and TRBJ2-7; 10 positions agree with TRBD1. Trimming cost V 0 bases and J 3 bases; bases outside gene matches: 3. The V gene's germline CDR1 is SGHRS and CDR2 YFSETQ. CDR3 size: 15 residues. The CDR3 reads CASSLAGTGDYEQYF. The DNA of the CDR3 is TGCGCCAGCAGCTTGGCCGGGACAGGGGACTACGAGCAGTACTTC. The variable domain in full, completed from reference TRBV5-1 and TRBJ2-7, reads KAGVTQTPRYLIKTRGQQVTLSCSPISGHRSVSWYQQTPGQGLQFLFEYFSETQRNKGNFPGRFSGRQFSNSRSEMNVSTLELGDSALYLCASSLAGTGDYEQYFGPGTRLTVT.

Of note for this clone: At the DNA level, this CDR3 is encoded by other sequences in the same sample as well. The chain is built from TRBV20-1 and TRBJ1-1; D uncertain. The CDR3 is 11 amino acids. Looked up from germline, CDR1 is DFQATT and CDR2 is SNEGSKA (reference sequence). V was clipped by 4 bases and J by 1 base, with 4 bases between them. The CDR3 nucleotides read TGCAGTGCTACAGGGAACACTGAAGCTTTCTTT. Protein: CSATGNTEAFF.

V gene TRBV29-1 combines with J gene TRBJ1-3; TRBD1 might be the D (6 bases). CDR3 length: 13 amino acids. Germline assignment: CDR1 SQVTM and CDR2 ANQGSEA. V lost 7 bases and J lost 7, with 17 bases in between. The CDR3 DNA follows: TGCAGCGCCACCCGGGACATGGCGAACACCATATATTTT. It codes for CSATRDMANTIYF.

This rearrangement joins TRBV7-9 to TRBJ2-3; 7 bases align to TRBD2. The junction had 5 bases not matched to a gene; V was cut back by 2 bases and J by 6 bases. The CDR3 length is 14 residues. Germline V gene sequence: CDR1 SEHNR, CDR2 FQNEAQ (reference sequence). In nucleotides, the CDR3 is TGTGCCAGCAGCTTACGTGGGAGGGCCGATACGCAGTATTTT. Its protein product is CASSLRGRADTQYF.

The CDR3 spells CASSSTGNQPQHF. In DNA, the CDR3 is TGTGCCAGCAGCTCAACGGGGAATCAGCCCCAGCATTTT. V usage is TRBV12-3 or TRBV12-4 and J usage is TRBJ1-5; D is undetermined. The CDR3 extends over 13 amino acids. V lost 6 bases to trimming and J lost 4 bases, with 10 bases between them.

V usage is TRBV7-2 and J usage is TRBJ1-5; 9 nucleotides agree with TRBD1. There are 15 residues in the CDR3. Per the germline V gene, CDR1 is SGHTA and CDR2 is FQGNSA. The V segment lost 1 base and the J segment 9 bases; nucleotides outside the gene matches: 7. CDR3 in amino acids: CASSLVGTGRGPQHF. The CDR3 region has the DNA TGTGCCAGCAGCTTAGTAGGGACAGGGCGGGGGCCCCAGCATTTT.

The rearrangement joins TRBV6-2 or TRBV6-3 to TRBJ2-7; D might be TRBD2 (5 bases). Trimming stripped 0 bases from V and 3 bases from J, with 9 bases between. Germline lookup yields CDR1 MNHEY and CDR2 SVGEGT. This CDR3 comprises 14 residues. In DNA form, the CDR3 reads TGTGCCAGCAGTTACTCCCCAGCGGACTACGAGCAGTACTTC. Protein: CASSYSPADYEQYF.

This rearrangement joins TRBV4-2 to TRBJ1-2, with D hard to call. V was pared by 4 bases and J by 3 bases, with 12 bases between. Germline V lookup: CDR1 LGHNA, CDR2 YNFKEQ. The CDR3 is 14 amino acids. CDR3 sequence: CASSPQTEHYGYTF. DNA of the CDR3: TGTGCCAGCAGCCCCCAAACGGAGCACTATGGCTACACCTTC.

The J gene is TRBJ2-1, the V gene TRBV10-1; TRBD1 aligns across 10 bases. V was pared by 2 bases and J by 5 bases, with 3 bases of the junction left unmatched. The germline V gene has CDR1 WNHNN and CDR2 SYGVQD (reference sequence). The CDR3 is made up of 15 amino acids. The DNA for the CDR3 is TGCGCCAGCAGTGAGCCGGGACAGGGGAACAATGAGCAGTTCTTC. Amino acids: CASSEPGQGNNEQFF.

The chain carries TRBV4-1 and TRBJ1-4; D is ambiguous. CDR1 is MGHRA and CDR2 is YSYEKL in the germline V gene. The CDR3 sequence is 16 residues long. The V end was cut by 0 bases, the J end by 4 bases, with 12 bases between. The chain's CDR3 is CASSQDRTANNEKLFF. CDR3 nucleotide sequence: TGCGCCAGCAGCCAAGATCGAACAGCCAATAATGAAAAACTGTTTTTT.

This chain uses TRBV19 with TRBJ2-7; TRBD1 agrees at 7 bases. Germline trimming cut 5 bases from V and 4 bases from J; bases unmatched to any gene: 11. The germline CDR1 and CDR2 sequences are LNHDA and SQIVND (reference sequence). The CDR3 spans 15 residues. The CDR3: CASSVQEGGFYEQYF. The CDR3 DNA reads TGTGCCAGTAGTGTCCAGGAAGGGGGCTTTTACGAGCAGTACTTC.

The genes are TRBV5-8 and TRBJ1-3, with D unclear. In germline, CDR1 is SGHTS, CDR2 YDEGEE. CDR3 length: 12 residues. The germline V and J ends were trimmed by 4 bases and 1 base, with 3 bases remaining between them. Written as DNA, the CDR3 is TGTGCCAGCAGCACTTCTGGAAACACCATATATTTT. This codes for CASSTSGNTIYF.

The gene calls are TRBV18 and TRBJ1-4; D gene unclear. Between the trimmed V and J ends, which lost 2 bases and 0 bases, there was a span of 7 bases. The CDR3 is made up of 15 amino acids. Per the germline V gene, CDR1 is KGHSH and CDR2 is LQKENI. The CDR3 loop is CASSPIGATNEKLFF. The CDR3 coding sequence is TGTGCCAGCTCACCAATAGGAGCAACTAATGAAAAACTGTTTTTT.

This chain uses TRBV5-4 with TRBJ1-2, with D perhaps matching TRBD1 (5 bases). V lost 7 bases and J 3 bases, leaving 19 bases between the germline ends. This CDR3 has 15 residues. Per germline, CDR1 SGHNT and CDR2 YYREEE (reference sequence). The CDR3 nucleotides are TGTGCCAGCTCGAGAAGGGGTAAGTTGGACTATGGCTACACCTTC. It is translated as CASSRRGKLDYGYTF.

This chain joins TRBV6-2 or TRBV6-3 and TRBJ2-2; D remains unclear. The CDR3 runs to 15 residues. Looked up from germline, CDR1 is MNHEY and CDR2 is SVGEGT. With 0 bases removed from V and 3 bases from J, the gap between germline ends came to 8 bases. The CDR3 protein is CASSYSPEHTGELFF. The CDR3 DNA follows: TGTGCCAGCAGTTACTCGCCGGAGCACACCGGGGAGCTGTTTTTT.

The chain combines TRBV6-1 with TRBJ1-3; D gene unclear. CDR3 size: 13 residues. Trimming shortened V by 5 bases and J by 4 bases, and 9 bases separated the two germline ends. CDR1 is MNHNS, CDR2 SASEGT, per germline. This chain's CDR3 is CASSPWAGNTIYF. The CDR3 region has the DNA TGTGCCAGCAGTCCCTGGGCCGGAAACACCATATATTTT.